This T cell receptor beta chain came from a study of identical twins. Study results and limitations: Its conclusions, products of cross-sectional statistical analysis, did not come from following the same donors.

This clonotype was counted many times. Its antigen remains unidentified. TCRdb analysed the 5' RACE reads with MiXCR anew, one entry per CDR3 protein. The sample has about 300,000 distinct CDR3 sequences, approximately 13% seen once. CDR3 length: 13 amino acids. The germline CDR1 and CDR2 sequences are SQVTM and ANQGSEA. The V gene lost 6 bases and the J gene lost 0 bases, with 12 bases spanning the gap. This sample was also put to use in a study of yellow fever vaccine responses in identical twins.

This sequence was found in a woman aged 18-29 years in good health. Sequencing was carried out using CD8+ T cells sorted from blood. V gene TRBV29-1 combines with J gene TRBJ2-7, with D uncertain. CDR3 loop: CSVRGGSSYEQYF. The CDR3 coding sequence is TGCAGCGTCCGTGGCGGTAGCTCCTACGAGCAGTACTTC.